This TCR beta chain was recovered during a study of blood T cell repertoires in COVID-19. Libraries were prepared by immunoSEQ multiplex PCR; TCRdb keeps only in-frame clonotypes and omits some of them. This sample yields just over 300,000 clones, of which approximately 85% are seen a single time; less than 2.5% belongs to the top ten. From germline, CDR1 is SNHLY and CDR2 FYNNEI. The V gene end was trimmed by 6 bases and the J gene end by 1 base; junction bases not matched to a gene: 6. The CDR3 is made up of 15 amino acids. This clone was picked up one time. The TCR comes from a young man who had recovered from COVID-19. Sequenced material: PBMCs or T cells enriched from blood (not recorded which). V and J are TRBV2 and TRBJ2-7; 10 nucleotides align to TRBD1. The CDR3 nucleotides are TGTGCCAGCAGGCCGGGACAGGGGTCATCCTACGAGCAGTACTTC. It yields the protein CASRPGQGSSYEQYF.